The text below deals with one T cell receptor (beta chain). Antigen: not known. Germline V lookup: CDR1 MNHNY, CDR2 SVGAGI (reference sequence). The V and J ends lost 7 bases and 2 bases, in that order; junction bases with no gene match: 10. The CDR3 is 16 amino acids. Primers included in the PCR were 60 Vbeta and 13 Jbeta primers. The table came from immunoSEQ multiplex PCR; TCRdb's copy has only in-frame clones and leaves some out. The table has about 61,000 clones, 75% to 85% seen once. This sample was taken from a study of cytomegalovirus exposure and HLA in healthy donors. The wider study: Researchers previously reported finding fewer than 120 million unique TCR beta sequences from 170 million or so T cells.

General observations from the study: It was reported that TCR beta sequences correctly inferred the HLA-A and HLA-B alleles for most subjects.

Material: PBMCs. This receptor was obtained from a man between 50 and 59 years old in good health and CMV-seropositive. The chain uses TRBV6-6 and TRBJ2-3, with 9 bases that match TRBD1. CDR3 in DNA: TGTGCCAGCACGACAGGGGGTTATTTAAACACAGATACGCAGTATTTT. Translation gives CASTTGGYLNTDTQYF.